This T cell receptor (beta chain) was sequenced for a study of T-cell reconstitution after alpha-beta-depleted transplantation in children. The study, taken as a whole, reports: Recipient T cells and thymic progenitors that survived were the source of the high TCRbeta diversity seen at day 60 in some patients. Among T cells one year after transplant, newly produced cells accounted for most counts and diversity. In patients about two months after transplant, alpha-beta T cells reportedly arose from several hundred expanded graft clones.

This clonotype has only a few counts. Its specificity is not known. Unique molecular identifiers were used to barcode this TCRbeta library. From the PCR reads, TCRdb called clonotypes with MiXCR, one entry per CDR3 protein. The data hold around 94,000 distinct CDR3 sequences, with approximately 6% observed a single time. V lost 4 bases to trimming and J lost 2 bases, with 13 bases between them. The CDR3 has 15 residues. CDR1 and CDR2 from the germline V gene are KGHSH and LQKENI. The clonotype comes from a female patient aged 2-15 years who had a stem cell transplant for Fanconi anemia, so the T cells may come from the graft donor. The rearrangement uses TRBV18 and TRBJ2-3; no definite D call. The sequences come from PBMCs, mostly from graft donor cells, collected 60 days after TCRalphabeta/CD19-depleted stem cell transplant. CDR3 amino acids: CASSLRTEATDTQYF. In nucleotides, the CDR3 is TGTGCCAGCTCACTACGGACCGAGGCCACAGATACGCAGTATTTT.